This T cell receptor (beta chain) was sequenced in a study of OX40 agonist ivuxolimab in advanced cancers. Background for the entire study: Ivuxolimab was an agonistic, fully human IgG2 monoclonal antibody directed against OX40 (CD134), a costimulatory receptor. Intravenous ivuxolimab was administered to patients every 2 weeks at six dose levels: 0.01, 0.1, 0.3, 1.5, 3 and 10 mg/kg. Among the 52 dose-escalation patients, about 20 had hepatocellular carcinoma, roughly 15 melanoma, 9 renal cell carcinoma and 9 head and neck cancer. In the dose-escalation cohort, 82.7% of patients were male, and the mean age was roughly 60 years, with a range of roughly 20 to 79. Patients were allowed to have had prior anti-PD-1, anti-PD-L1 or anti-CTLA-4 therapy, and around 40% of the dose-escalation patients had previously received checkpoint inhibitors. Three dose-escalation patients achieved partial responses, one with hepatocellular carcinoma and two with cutaneous melanoma. Peripheral TCRbeta sequencing was intended to test whether TCR sequence diversity was altered and clonal T-cell expansion was caused by ivuxolimab. The monotherapy dose-escalation portion (N = 52 patients) of the phase I ivuxolimab trial is reported in the paper. Broad study findings and their caveats: After ivuxolimab, CD8+ T cells had more expanded clones than CD4+ T cells on average. The antigen specificity of the peripheral T cells that underwent clonal expansion was not determined. Low levels of normalized T-cell clonal expansion were also seen in some patients who did not respond. Clonal expansion of both CD4+ and CD8+ blood T cells was observed from baseline to week 6 at doses 0.1 to 3.0 mg/kg. In partial responders in the 0.1-3.0 mg/kg groups, normalized peripheral clonal expansion was found to be among the lowest, especially among CD8+ T cells.

The CDR3, from cysteine to phenylalanine, totals 14 residues. Solely the CDR3 DNA is kept, with 42 bases framed from the first base. V is shortened by 2 bases, J by 6 bases, and the region joining them spans 12 bases. The germline V gene provides CDR1 KGHSH and CDR2 LQKENI. Genomic DNA was extracted from sorted cells for sequencing of the TCRbeta CDR3 region. The immunoSEQ Assay was used for sequencing of TCRbeta CDR3 regions. TCRdb holds this immuneACCESS table with in-frame rearrangements only. Some clones are missing; in checked studies, unresolved V genes explain under half, and the rest has no known cause. This sample holds tens of thousands of clones; 75% to 90% were observed only once. The top ten constitute approximately 0.9% of the sample. The trial excluded patients who had a history of autoimmune disease or who were on systemic immunosuppression. In every dose cohort, peripheral blood was drawn for TCR sequencing at baseline, cycle 4 day 1, and cycle 7 day 1. The samples were taken from a phase I, first-in-human, multicenter, open-label dose-escalation trial of ivuxolimab. Adults with locally advanced or metastatic melanoma, renal cell, hepatocellular, or head and neck squamous cell carcinoma were enrolled in the trial. Before TCR sequencing, CD4+ and CD8+ T cells were separately sorted from peripheral blood.

For this clone: Its antigen is not yet known. The input lacks base qualities; no much larger clone sits a single base away.

Recombination linked TRBV18 to TRBJ2-3; the D gene is perhaps TRBD1, on 6 matching bases. The sequenced sample was CD4+ or CD8+ T cells sorted from blood, obtained in a trial of the OX40 agonist ivuxolimab. The clonotype originates from an adult with an advanced solid tumor such as melanoma, head and neck, liver or kidney cancer. The CDR3 region reads CASSPNRVFDTQYF. The DNA sequence is given as TGTGCCAGCTCACCAAACAGGGTATTTGATACGCAGTATTTT.